This TCR beta chain was profiled in a study of long-term antiretroviral therapy in people with HIV. To note about this clone: The antigen is undetermined.

There were no participants with HIV treated outside the United States. Trimming removed 5 bases at V and 3 bases at J, with 10 bases between. The CDR3 totals 13 residues. CDR1 is MDHEN and CDR2 is SYDVKM in the germline V gene. This was the immunoSEQ v3.0 assay at survey level. The data were produced by immunoSEQ multiplex PCR, yet TCRdb's version contains in-frame clones alone and is incomplete. The repertoire consists of 20,000 to 25,000 clones, with about four fifths occurring once and the leading ten covering 7.2%. General study findings and limits: An increase in diversity followed ART, yet levels stayed below transplant donor controls.

The material was unsorted PBMCs, obtained 1.5 years after starting antiretroviral therapy. This clonotype originated in a man aged 25 to 45 with HIV. J is TRBJ1-2 and V is TRBV28; D remains unclear. CDR3 amino acids: CASSVGDDYGYTF. As DNA, the CDR3 is TGTGCCAGCAGTGTGGGAGACGACTATGGCTACACCTTC.